The T cell receptor beta chain under discussion was sequenced for a study of tumor and adjacent non-tumor tissue in lung cancer. For the study at large: There were around 11 adenocarcinoma, a couple of squamous cell carcinoma and 1 small cell lung cancer cases.

This CDR3 is built from 14 residues. Trimming pared 5 bases from V and 2 bases from J, leaving 12 bases between. The germline CDR1 and CDR2 sequences are MNHEY and SVGAGI. No cell sorting was done before RNA was extracted from the tissue. Donors were chemotherapy-naive, newly diagnosed lung cancer surgical patients in China, August–late 2014. TCRbeta libraries were built with three rounds of nested PCR, modified from ARM-PCR. TCRdb redid the calling of the multiplex PCR reads with MiXCR, one entry per CDR3 protein. This sample yields more than 90,000 distinct CDR3 sequences, of which about 70% are seen a single time; about 16% belongs to the top ten.

The J gene is TRBJ2-5, the V gene TRBV6-5; D ambiguous. The sequence was collected from a man aged 55 to 70 with non-small cell lung cancer. Sequencing was done on a sample of lung tumor tissue. CDR3 protein: CASSTSKWQETQYF. The CDR3 coding sequence is TGTGCCAGCAGTACCAGCAAATGGCAAGAGACCCAGTACTTC.